Below, 4 T cell receptor beta chains from the same sample are listed, as sequenced in a study of PD-L1 blockade in urothelial cancer. The protocol was immunoSEQ multiplex PCR, while the TCRdb copy is restricted to in-frame clones and leaves out a portion. This table holds tens of thousands of clones, approximately 80% found once. This material consisted of PBMCs, taken around atezolizumab (anti-PD-L1) treatment. The source is a man aged 65 to 79 with urothelial cancer.

The chain recombines TRBV5-1 with TRBJ2-3; no reliable D call. The V end was cut by 3 bases, the J end by 0 bases, with 8 bases between. CDR3 length: 14 amino acids. CDR1 and CDR2 (germline): SGHRS, YFSETQ. The DNA for the CDR3 is TGCGCCAGCAGCTCCCATACTAGCACAGATACGCAGTATTTT. Translating gives CASSSHTSTDTQYF.

A single count supports this clone. This chain connects TRBV11-1 to TRBJ2-7, with D possibly TRBD2 on 5 matching bases. The germline V gene has CDR1 SGHAT and CDR2 FQDESV (reference sequence). This CDR3 is 13 amino acids long. Trimming took off 1 base at V and 7 bases at J, with 11 bases between the two ends. The CDR3 loop reads CASSLETGLEQYF. CDR3 DNA sequence: TGTGCCAGCAGCTTAGAAACGGGGTTGGAGCAGTACTTC.

The chain links TRBV5-1 to TRBJ2-5; 16 nucleotides agree with TRBD2. Germline V lookup: CDR1 SGHRS, CDR2 YFSETQ. V lost 5 bases, J lost 4 bases, and 5 bases stayed unmatched. CDR3 length: 16 amino acids. CDR3 in amino acids: CASRIGTSGRGETQYF. The CDR3 coding sequence is TGCGCCAGCAGAATCGGGACTAGCGGGAGGGGAGAGACCCAGTACTTC.

With respect to this clone: One end of the junction does not line up with germline, which may come from a read error. This chain links TRBV29-1 with TRBJ2-2; tentatively, D is TRBD2 (5 bases). This CDR3 has 17 amino acids. The V gene's germline CDR1 is SQVTM and CDR2 ANQGSEA. The CDR3 region has the DNA TGCAGCGTTCTCCAACCCCCGGGGATGCGGAACTCCGGGGAGCTGTTTTTT. Translation gives CSVLQPPGMRNSGELFF.